The 6 T cell receptor beta chains reported below all come from one sample, sequenced in a study of CD8 T cells in ankylosing spondylitis. Overall study findings and caveats: Seemingly distinctive of ankylosing spondylitis blood was a TCR beta motif formed by eight highly homologous variants.

Which antigens these TCRs recognize remains unknown. TCRdb independently ran MiXCR on the 5' RACE reads; one entry per CDR3 protein. The sample lists about 210,000 distinct CDR3 sequences, 6% to 8% occurring once. Sequences were obtained from blood, either unsorted or a sorted T cell fraction (not recorded which). These receptors all come from a male donor with ankylosing spondylitis.

The CDR3 loop reads CSVEAEEVGYTF. The DNA of the CDR3 is TGCAGCGTTGAAGCTGAGGAAGTCGGCTACACCTTC. V and J are TRBV29-1 and TRBJ1-2; D is undetermined. CDR3 size: 12 residues. Trimming shortened V by 1 base and J by 8 bases, and 11 bases separated the two germline ends. The germline V gene has CDR1 SQVTM and CDR2 ANQGSEA.

This clonotype was observed many times. CDR3 nucleotides: TGTGCCACCAGTGATTTAAAGGTGAGCTCCTACAATGAGCAGTTCTTC. This codes for CATSDLKVSSYNEQFF. The V and J genes are TRBV24-1 and TRBJ2-1; D gene unclear. Germline CDR1 reads KGHDR; CDR2 reads SFDVKD. V was trimmed by 1 base and J by 0 bases, leaving 9 bases between them. The CDR3 runs 16 residues.

This clonotype was recorded many times. The chain carries TRBV29-1 and TRBJ2-7; D is unresolved. This CDR3 is 10 amino acids long. V gave up 5 bases and J gave up 5 bases, with 7 bases separating them. Germline V lookup: CDR1 SQVTM, CDR2 ANQGSEA. DNA for the CDR3: TGCAGCGTTATTCTCGACGAGCAGTACTTC. It codes for CSVILDEQYF.

This clonotype was recorded at least ten times. The chain is built from TRBV27 and TRBJ2-1; 11 positions match TRBD2. The V gene's germline CDR1 is MNHEY and CDR2 SMNVEV (reference sequence). The CDR3 runs to 14 residues. V lost 9 bases to trimming and J lost 2 bases; unmatched junction nucleotides: 3. The CDR3 loop is CASSLAGAYNEQFF. In nucleotides, the CDR3 is TGTGCCAGTTCACTAGCGGGGGCCTACAATGAGCAGTTCTTC.

This clonotype was counted only a few times. The CDR3 region is CASSKRPTGVRKTQYF. The DNA of the CDR3 is TGTGCCAGCAGCAAAAGGCCGACAGGGGTTAGAAAGACCCAGTACTTC. The chain carries TRBV21-1 and TRBJ2-5; TRBD1, as called in the table, went unchecked against the DNA. TRBV21-1 is a pseudogene segment. This CDR3 is 16 amino acids long.

The rearrangement joins TRBV11-3 to TRBJ2-2, with D perhaps matching TRBD1 or TRBD2 (5 bases each). The CDR3 consists of 15 residues. The germline V and J ends were trimmed by 6 bases and 2 bases, with 13 bases remaining between them. Per the germline V gene, CDR1 is SGHNT and CDR2 is YENEEA. Here the CDR3 DNA reads TGTGCCAGCAGGACCGGGACCCGAAACACCGGGGAGCTGTTTTTT. Protein: CASRTGTRNTGELFF.